This TCR beta chain came from a study of OX40 agonist ivuxolimab in advanced cancers. At the level of the study: Prior checkpoint blockade (anti-PD-1, anti-PD-L1 or anti-CTLA-4) was permitted; approximately 40% had it.

Germline V gives CDR1 SGHRS, CDR2 YFSETQ. The CDR3 is made up of 15 amino acids. V was trimmed by 0 bases and J by 0 bases, leaving 7 bases between them. Measured with immunoSEQ multiplex PCR; TCRdb has only the in-frame clones, and not every one. Counted here are tens of thousands of clones, about 91% occurring once; the ten biggest clones make up over 3.5%. Notes on this clone: Its antigen is not known.

Samples of blood were obtained at baseline, on cycle 4 day 1, and on cycle 7 day 1. Study outcomes and limitations: CD4+ and CD8+ blood T cells expanded clonally by week 6 at 0.1 to 3.0 mg/kg. A proportion of nonresponders additionally exhibited low normalized T-cell clonal expansion.

The sequences come from CD4+ or CD8+ T cells sorted from blood, collected in a trial of the OX40 agonist ivuxolimab. This clonotype originated in an adult with an advanced solid tumor such as melanoma, head and neck, liver or kidney cancer. The V call is TRBV5-1, the J call TRBJ1-5, with D unresolved. CDR3: CASSLAAGSNQPQHF. Written as DNA, the CDR3 is TGCGCCAGCAGCTTGGCTGCGGGTAGCAATCAGCCCCAGCATTTT.